A selection of T cell receptor beta chains follows, all from one sample in a study of response to subunit inactivated influenza vaccine. TCRdb reprocessed the RT-PCR reads with MiXCR, giving one entry per CDR3 protein. The sample comprises hundreds of thousands of distinct CDR3 sequences, approximately 13% of which are singletons, and 6% to 8% rests with the top ten. The sequencing used PBMCs from blood, collected 14 days before vaccination. The receptors were gathered from a man aged 50 to 60 who received an inactivated influenza vaccine. Each CDR3 is given with its conserved first and last residue. The order of the fields is CDR3 DNA, CDR3 protein, clone size, V gene, D gene, J gene. D genes are given only for firm matches. The listing skips clone size in some rows; elsewhere it reads once, few, many or a size class.

DNA: TGTGCCACCAGTCACGGGGGGGGGAACTATGGCTACACCTTC; CDR3: CATSHGGGNYGYTF; size: many; V: TRBV15; D: NA; J: TRBJ1-2
DNA: TGCGCCAGCAGCGACTGGGGAAACAATGAGCAGTTCTTC; CDR3: CASSDWGNNEQFF; size: NA; V: TRBV5-1; D: NA; J: TRBJ2-1
DNA: TGTGCCACCAGCAGAGACAGGGGTCGTACCTACGAGCAGTACTTC; CDR3: CATSRDRGRTYEQYF; size: many; V: TRBV15; D: NA; J: TRBJ2-7
DNA: TGCAGCGTTGTTTCGGGAATCTATGGCTACACCTTC; CDR3: CSVVSGIYGYTF; size: many; V: TRBV29-1; D: NA; J: TRBJ1-2
DNA: TGTGCCAGCAGCGTAGAGTCATACCCAAACACTGAAGCTTTCTTT; CDR3: CASSVESYPNTEAFF; size: few; V: TRBV9; D: NA; J: TRBJ1-1
DNA: TGCAGCGTTGGCGTCCGCGCTAACTATGGCTACACCTTC; CDR3: CSVGVRANYGYTF; size: NA; V: TRBV29-1; D: NA; J: TRBJ1-2
DNA: TGTGCCAGCAGTTTGATGGACAACACAGATACGCAGTATTTT; CDR3: CASSLMDNTDTQYF; size: few; V: TRBV27; D: NA; J: TRBJ2-3
DNA: TGCAGCGCGAACCGTTGGACTAGCGGCTACAATGAGCAGTTCTTC; CDR3: CSANRWTSGYNEQFF; size: NA; V: TRBV29-1; D: TRBD2; J: TRBJ2-1
DNA: TGTGCCAGCAAATCGACAGGGTTATTGTACGAGCAGTACTTC; CDR3: CASKSTGLLYEQYF; size: NA; V: TRBV28; D: TRBD1; J: TRBJ2-7
DNA: TGTGCCAGCAGCTTAGGGTACGCGGTGCGTGATACGCAGTATTTT; CDR3: CASSLGYAVRDTQYF; size: NA; V: TRBV7-3; D: NA; J: TRBJ2-3
DNA: TGTGCCAGCAGCGCGGACCCAAGGAATTCACCCCTCCACTTT; CDR3: CASSADPRNSPLHF; size: NA; V: TRBV5-5; D: NA; J: TRBJ1-6
DNA: TGCAGCGTGGCACCGGGACAGTATCCTTACGAGCAGTACTTC; CDR3: CSVAPGQYPYEQYF; size: many; V: TRBV29-1; D: TRBD1; J: TRBJ2-7
DNA: TGTGCCAGCAGTTTCCGGATTGACTATGGCTACACCTTC; CDR3: CASSFRIDYGYTF; size: few; V: TRBV12-3/TRBV12-4; D: NA; J: TRBJ1-2
DNA: TGTGCCAGCATTGGGGACAGGTTCACCGGGGAGCTGTTTTTT; CDR3: CASIGDRFTGELFF; size: few; V: TRBV6-2/TRBV6-3; D: TRBD1; J: TRBJ2-2
DNA: TGCAGCGTTTCAGGGTTTCAGGCCGGGGAGCTGTTTTTT; CDR3: CSVSGFQAGELFF; size: NA; V: TRBV29-1; D: NA; J: TRBJ2-2
DNA: TGTGCCAGCAGCGTAGGAGGACAGGGGAGGACAGATACGCAGTATTTT; CDR3: CASSVGGQGRTDTQYF; size: many; V: TRBV9; D: TRBD1; J: TRBJ2-3
DNA: TGTGCCAGCAGCTGGTCGGGGGGGTACAATGAGCAGTTCTTC; CDR3: CASSWSGGYNEQFF; size: NA; V: TRBV7-9; D: TRBD2; J: TRBJ2-1
DNA: TGTGCCAGCAGTTTTAGAGGGGAGGGCCGGGCCGGGGAGCTGTTTTTT; CDR3: CASSFRGEGRAGELFF; size: NA; V: TRBV27; D: TRBD2; J: TRBJ2-2
DNA: TGTGCCAGCAGCGGCCGTGGACTAGCGGGAGAGGTAGAGCAGTACTTC; CDR3: CASSGRGLAGEVEQYF; size: few; V: TRBV5-6; D: TRBD2; J: TRBJ2-7
DNA: TGTGCCAGTAGTCAAGGGACAGGGCGTCTTGATACGCAGTATTTT; CDR3: CASSQGTGRLDTQYF; size: NA; V: TRBV19; D: TRBD1; J: TRBJ2-3
DNA: TGCGCCAGCAGCTTCGAGCCCTGGGGCTACGAGCAGTACTTC; CDR3: CASSFEPWGYEQYF; size: NA; V: TRBV5-1; D: NA; J: TRBJ2-7
DNA: TGTGCTAGCAGCCCCGACCAGATGAACACCGGGGAGCTGTTTTTT; CDR3: CASSPDQMNTGELFF; size: NA; V: TRBV7-7; D: NA; J: TRBJ2-2
DNA: TGTGCCAGCAGTTACGCGGGGAGGGGTCAGCCCCAGCATTTT; CDR3: CASSYAGRGQPQHF; size: NA; V: TRBV6-2/TRBV6-3; D: NA; J: TRBJ1-5
DNA: TGTGCCAGCTCACCACCGATGGGGAGACCCCCTAGCACAGATACGCAGTATTTT; CDR3: CASSPPMGRPPSTDTQYF; size: few; V: TRBV18; D: NA; J: TRBJ2-3
DNA: TGTGCCAGCAGCGTAGGTGCAGGGACATCGAACACAGATACGCAGTATTTT; CDR3: CASSVGAGTSNTDTQYF; size: few; V: TRBV9; D: NA; J: TRBJ2-3
DNA: TGCAGCGTTGAAGATCAAGGGGAGCTCCCGAACACCGGGGAGCTGTTTTTT; CDR3: CSVEDQGELPNTGELFF; size: NA; V: TRBV29-1; D: NA; J: TRBJ2-2
DNA: TGCGCCAGCAGCCGCGGGACCCTGGGGGATCAGCCCCAGCATTTT; CDR3: CASSRGTLGDQPQHF; size: NA; V: TRBV4-1; D: NA; J: TRBJ1-5
DNA: TGCAGTGCTCCGCCGGGCGGGGGGGTCTACGAGCAGTACTTC; CDR3: CSAPPGGGVYEQYF; size: NA; V: TRBV20-1; D: TRBD2; J: TRBJ2-7
DNA: TGTGCCAGCGGGCCGGGAGAGACCCAGTACTTC; CDR3: CASGPGETQYF; size: NA; V: TRBV4-2; D: NA; J: TRBJ2-5
DNA: TGTGCCATCAGTGAAGATACGAGCTCCTACAATGAGCAGTTCTTC; CDR3: CAISEDTSSYNEQFF; size: few; V: TRBV10-3; D: NA; J: TRBJ2-1
DNA: TGCGCCAGCAGCTGGACAGCCCAATCCGAGCAGTACTTC; CDR3: CASSWTAQSEQYF; size: NA; V: TRBV4-3; D: NA; J: TRBJ2-7
DNA: TGTGCCAGCAGTTACTCGATTTCAGCGGGGGGTTCTTTGGGTGAGCAGTTCTTC; CDR3: CASSYSISAGGSLGEQFF; size: NA; V: TRBV6-2/TRBV6-3; D: TRBD2; J: TRBJ2-1
DNA: TGCAGTGCTAGTTTGCGGTGGGCCTACGAGCAGTACTTC; CDR3: CSASLRWAYEQYF; size: NA; V: TRBV20-1; D: NA; J: TRBJ2-7
DNA: TGTGCCAGCAGTTTATGGACAGAGCGATCACCCCTCCACTTT; CDR3: CASSLWTERSPLHF; size: few; V: TRBV27; D: NA; J: TRBJ1-6
DNA: TGCGCCAGCACCCGGGGGACTAGCGGGAGTGGAGGGACAGATACGCAGTATTTT; CDR3: CASTRGTSGSGGTDTQYF; size: few; V: TRBV4-1; D: TRBD2; J: TRBJ2-3
DNA: TGCGCCAGCAGCTTGTTTGGGATTGACACCGGGGAGCTGTTTTTT; CDR3: CASSLFGIDTGELFF; size: few; V: TRBV5-1; D: NA; J: TRBJ2-2
DNA: TGTGCCAGCAGACCACTGTTCGGGGGGTATGAGACCCAGTACTTC; CDR3: CASRPLFGGYETQYF; size: NA; V: TRBV6-1; D: TRBD2; J: TRBJ2-5
DNA: TGTGCCACCCAAGAGCAGAACTATGGCTACACCTTC; CDR3: CATQEQNYGYTF; size: few; V: TRBV7-9; D: NA; J: TRBJ1-2
DNA: TGTGCCAGCAGCTTAGGGACTAGCGGGGAGCGGTCCCCAGATACGCAGTATTTT; CDR3: CASSLGTSGERSPDTQYF; size: NA; V: TRBV7-6; D: TRBD2; J: TRBJ2-3
DNA: TGTGCCAGCAGCGTAGAAGGTCATTATCCCTACGAGCAGTACTTC; CDR3: CASSVEGHYPYEQYF; size: few; V: TRBV9; D: NA; J: TRBJ2-7
DNA: TGTGCCAGCAGTTTGACTGGGACGCCAAGGAACACTGAAGCTTTCTTT; CDR3: CASSLTGTPRNTEAFF; size: NA; V: TRBV6-5; D: NA; J: TRBJ1-1
DNA: TGTGCCAGCTCACCACGGGAGGGCAATCAGCCCCAGCATTTT; CDR3: CASSPREGNQPQHF; size: few; V: TRBV18; D: NA; J: TRBJ1-5
DNA: TGTGCCAGCAGCCAAGAATCCGTACCCACCAGGCATGGCTACACCTTC; CDR3: CASSQESVPTRHGYTF; size: many; V: TRBV4-2; D: NA; J: TRBJ1-2
DNA: TGCGCCAGCAGCTTGACATACCTGAACACTGAAGCTTTCTTT; CDR3: CASSLTYLNTEAFF; size: few; V: TRBV5-1; D: NA; J: TRBJ1-1
DNA: TGTGCCAGCAGATCCACAGCCTACAATGAGCAGTTCTTC; CDR3: CASRSTAYNEQFF; size: few; V: TRBV6-1; D: NA; J: TRBJ2-1